The entry that follows covers one T cell receptor beta chain sequence. As yet, its antigen is unknown. This sample stems from a study of response to subunit inactivated influenza vaccine. Whole-study results and caveats: Every seasonal influenza vaccination brings in few new T cells, the authors suggested.

The CDR3 sequence is 14 residues long. V was clipped by 3 bases and J by 7 bases, with 15 bases between them. Germline loops: CDR1 MNHEY, CDR2 SVGEGT. MiXCR, applied by TCRdb to the RT-PCR reads, yields one record per CDR3 protein. The repertoire consists of approximately 530,000 distinct CDR3 sequences, with roughly 7.9% occurring once and the leading ten covering around 12%. Sequenced here: PBMCs from blood, sampled around 25 months after vaccination. The chain links TRBV6-2 or TRBV6-3 to TRBJ1-2, with D unresolved. The clonotype comes from a man aged 50 to 75 who received an inactivated influenza vaccine. CDR3 residues: CASSYIGELVGYTF. The CDR3 region has the DNA TGTGCCAGCAGTTATATAGGAGAGTTGGTTGGCTACACCTTC.